A single T cell receptor beta chain is shown here with its context. Treatment indicated: oral pan-JAK inhibitor, 5-10 mg twice daily. Trimming cost V 5 bases and J 5 bases; bases outside gene matches: 12. Germline CDR1 and CDR2: SQVTM and ANQGSEA. The CDR3 contains 16 residues. This sample stems from a study of CD8+ T cells in alopecia areata. As for the study in general: Patients in the treated group were given tofacitinib by mouth, 5 to 10 mg twice a day. Tofacitinib treatment spanned 6 to 18 months, with 6 months off drug afterward.

cDNA serving as the sequencing template came from extracted, reverse transcribed RNA. The assay was immunoSEQ multiplex PCR, and TCRdb's table has in-frame clones only and misses some. The sample lists 150,000 to 250,000 clones, over 45% seen once, with about 5% in the top ten. The sequence came from a human donor with alopecia areata. The gene calls are TRBV29-1 and TRBJ2-2; the match to TRBD1 covers 9 bases. The sequenced sample was CD4+ T cells sorted from blood, obtained at week 24, from a patient treated with tofacitinib. The CDR3 is CSVRQEQGALTGELFF. CDR3 nucleotides: TGCAGCGTTCGACAGGAACAGGGGGCATTGACCGGGGAGCTGTTTTTT.